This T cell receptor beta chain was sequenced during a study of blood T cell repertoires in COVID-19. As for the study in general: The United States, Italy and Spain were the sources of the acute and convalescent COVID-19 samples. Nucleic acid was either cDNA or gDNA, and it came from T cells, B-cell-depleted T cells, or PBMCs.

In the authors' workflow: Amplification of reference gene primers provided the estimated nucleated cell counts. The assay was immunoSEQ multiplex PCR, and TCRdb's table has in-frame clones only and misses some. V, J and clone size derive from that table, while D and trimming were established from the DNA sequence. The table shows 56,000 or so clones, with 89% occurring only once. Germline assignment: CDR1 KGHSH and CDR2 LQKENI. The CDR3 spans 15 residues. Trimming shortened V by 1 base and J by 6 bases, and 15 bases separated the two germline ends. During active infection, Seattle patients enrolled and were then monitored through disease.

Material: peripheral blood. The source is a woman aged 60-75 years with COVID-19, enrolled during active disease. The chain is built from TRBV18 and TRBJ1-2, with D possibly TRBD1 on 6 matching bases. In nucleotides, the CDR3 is TGTGCCAGCTCACCACTCGGCAGGGGAGGGGATGGCTACACCTTC. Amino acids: CASSPLGRGGDGYTF.